Listed below are T cell receptor beta chains from one sample, sequenced in a study of T cell responses to AZD1222 COVID-19 vaccine. The protocol was immunoSEQ multiplex PCR, while the TCRdb copy is restricted to in-frame clones and leaves out a portion. Of about 140,000 clones in the sample, approximately 90% were seen once. Sequenced here: peripheral blood, sampled on day 0 of AZD1222 vaccination. Every receptor here comes from an adult in good health. Each CDR3 is given with its conserved first and last residue. Fields, in order: clone size, V gene, D gene, J gene, CDR3 DNA, CDR3 protein. A D gene is named only where the DNA matches it firmly. Where a row states a size, it is once, few, many or the class of an expanded clone; other rows omit it.

>-|TRBV29-1|-|TRBJ1-2
TGCAGCTCCGGGGAGGACCTCTATGGCTACACCTTC
CSSGEDLYGYTF
>-|TRBV19|TRBD1|TRBJ1-4
TGTGCCACCGGACAGGGGCCTACTACAACTAATGAAAAACTGTTTTTT
CATGQGPTTTNEKLFF
>few|TRBV5-5|-|TRBJ1-1
TGTGCCAGCAGTCTGCCCGGGCCCAGAACTGAAGCTTTCTTT
CASSLPGPRTEAFF
>-|TRBV6-5|-|TRBJ1-4
TGTGCCAGCAGTTACTCAGGGATAGATAATGAAAAACTGTTTTTT
CASSYSGIDNEKLFF
>-|TRBV6-4|-|TRBJ1-2
TGTGCCAGCAGTGACTCAGGGAGGGGAAATTCTTTC
CASSDSGRGNSF
>-|TRBV19|-|TRBJ1-1
TGTGCCAGTAGTATAGATCAAATTCAGCCGAACACTGAAGCTTTCTTT
CASSIDQIQPNTEAFF
>-|TRBV5-1|-|TRBJ1-2
TGCGCCAGCAGCTTCGAGGGTAAGGGCGGCTACACCTTC
CASSFEGKGGYTF
>-|TRBV4-1|-|TRBJ1-4
TGCGCCAGCAGCCAAGCTCGATTTGGTGAAAAACTGTTTTTT
CASSQARFGEKLFF
>-|TRBV12-3/TRBV12-4|-|TRBJ1-1
TGTGCCAGCAGTTCTAAGGGATTCGCTGAAGCTTTCTTT
CASSSKGFAEAFF
>-|TRBV27|-|TRBJ1-1
TGTGCCAGCAGTTTATACCCAGGGATCATTGAAGCTTTCTTT
CASSLYPGIIEAFF
>-|TRBV27|TRBD2|TRBJ2-1
TGTGCCAGCAGCCCCGGGACTAGCGGTTACAATGAGCAGTTCTTC
CASSPGTSGYNEQFF
>-|TRBV5-1|-|TRBJ2-7
TGCGCCAGCAGCTTGGTTCAGTCCTACGAGCAGTACTTC
CASSLVQSYEQYF
>-|TRBV7-9|-|TRBJ2-1
TGTGCCAGCAGAGCAATGAGAAATGAGCAGTTCTTC
CASRAMRNEQFF
>-|TRBV7-9|-|TRBJ2-1
TGTGCCAGCAGCTTTGGACAGACATACAATGAGCAGTTCTTC
CASSFGQTYNEQFF
>-|TRBV10-2|-|TRBJ1-1
TGCGCCAGCAGGAGGACGGCGATGAACACTGAAGCTTTCTTT
CASRRTAMNTEAFF
>-|TRBV7-3|-|TRBJ2-5
TGTGCCAGCAGCTTAGCCCTAGGCGAGACCCAGTACTTC
CASSLALGETQYF
>-|TRBV19|TRBD1|TRBJ2-5
TGTGCCAGTAGCCTCTCCGGGACAGGGAAAGAGACCCAGTACTTC
CASSLSGTGKETQYF
>-|TRBV7-9|-|TRBJ1-1
TGTGCCAGCAGCTTGGCCGGGACTGGGAACACTGAAGCTTTCTTT
CASSLAGTGNTEAFF
>-|TRBV20-1|-|TRBJ2-1
TGCAGTGCTAGAACGAACAATGAGCAGTTCTTC
CSARTNNEQFF
>-|TRBV10-1|-|TRBJ2-3
TGCGCCAGCAGCCGCGAATACATCGCCACAGATACGCAGTATTTT
CASSREYIATDTQYF
>-|TRBV3-1/TRBV3-2|-|TRBJ2-3
TGTGCCAGCAGCAAACAGGTTTCCACAGATACGCAGTATTTT
CASSKQVSTDTQYF
>-|TRBV5-1|-|TRBJ1-1
TGCGCCAGCAGCTTGTTGGGAGCGAACACTGAAGCTTTCTTT
CASSLLGANTEAFF
>-|TRBV4-1|-|TRBJ2-5
TGCGCCAGCAGCCAAGAGGGCTGGGAGACCCAGTACTTC
CASSQEGWETQYF
>-|TRBV19|TRBD2|TRBJ2-1
TGTGCCAGTAGTCTTAGCGGGAGCTCCTACAATGAGCAGTTCTTC
CASSLSGSSYNEQFF
>-|TRBV24-1|TRBD1|TRBJ1-2
TGTGCCACCAGTGATAACCGGGACAGCGGCTACACCTTC
CATSDNRDSGYTF
>once|TRBV2|-|TRBJ1-1
TGTGCCAGCAGTCCCTTACGAGTAAACACTGAAGCTTTCTTT
CASSPLRVNTEAFF
>-|TRBV18|-|TRBJ1-2
TGTGCCAGCTCACCAAGTAGGGGCGGCGACTATGGCTACACCTTC
CASSPSRGGDYGYTF
>-|TRBV25-1|TRBD1|TRBJ2-2
TGTGCCAGCGTCGAGACAGGGGGCAGCGGGGAGCTGTTTTTT
CASVETGGSGELFF
>few|TRBV13|-|TRBJ1-1
TGTGCCAGCAGCTCCACAGGTAACACTGAAGCTTTCTTT
CASSSTGNTEAFF
>once|TRBV2|-|TRBJ1-4
TGTGCCAGCAGTGAAGAGGGGGTAACTAATGAAAAACTGTTTTTT
CASSEEGVTNEKLFF
>-|TRBV19|TRBD1|TRBJ1-2
TGTGCCAGTAGCGGGACAGGGCTCGGCGGCTATGGCTACACCTTC
CASSGTGLGGYGYTF
>once|TRBV28|-|TRBJ1-2
TGTGCCAGCAGTTTAGATCCTGTAGGGACGGTCTATGGCTACACCTTC
CASSLDPVGTVYGYTF
>-|TRBV27|-|TRBJ1-1
TGTGCCAGCAGTTTACGGGGCCGGGGAGGCACTGAAGCTTTCTTT
CASSLRGRGGTEAFF
>-|TRBV12-3/TRBV12-4|-|TRBJ2-7
TGTGCCAGCAGTTGGACTCCAACCTACGAGCAGTACTTC
CASSWTPTYEQYF
>-|TRBV12-3/TRBV12-4|-|TRBJ2-1
TGTGCCAGCAGTTACGGGAATGAGCAGTTCTTC
CASSYGNEQFF
>-|TRBV5-1|TRBD2|TRBJ2-1
TGCGCCAGCAGCCCTTTTGGACTAGCGGGGTTATACAATGAGCAGTTCTTC
CASSPFGLAGLYNEQFF
>-|TRBV19|-|TRBJ1-4
TGTGCCAGTAGTATGTATGGGGGGTTTGGCGAATTCGCTAATGAAAAACTGTTTTTT
CASSMYGGFGEFANEKLFF
>-|TRBV7-8|-|TRBJ1-5
TGTGCCAGCAGCTCAGAGCAGGGGTTCCAGCCCCAGCATTTT
CASSSEQGFQPQHF
>-|TRBV9|TRBD2|TRBJ2-7
TGTGCCAGCAGCCCAGGACTAGCGGGAGCTTACGAGCAGTACTTC
CASSPGLAGAYEQYF
>-|TRBV7-2|TRBD1|TRBJ2-1
TGTGCCAGCAGCCCGGGACAGGGTCCCTACAATGAGCAGTTCTTC
CASSPGQGPYNEQFF
>-|TRBV28|-|TRBJ1-2
TGTGCCAGCAGTTCCGGCAGCGGGCAGGTTAACTATGGCTACACCTTC
CASSSGSGQVNYGYTF